This is a list of T cell receptor beta chains from one sample in a study of technical replicates of blood from a handful of donors. This table comes from immunoSEQ multiplex PCR, and its TCRdb copy is limited to in-frame clones, with some not included. The sample yields roughly 65,000 clones, around 86% seen once. The specimen sequenced was PBMCs. The receptor source for this set is a human donor in good health. Some clones in this sample may be carry-over from other donors' samples. CDR3s leave out the opening cysteine and the closing phenylalanine or tryptophan. The D gene is left open where the match is weak.

>TRBV11-3|.
ASSLGSRVLGYT
>TRBV7-6|.
ASSSTGRGGETQY
>TRBV7-6|TRBD2
ASSLASGSGTGELF
>TRBV5-1|.
ASRSESSYNSPLH
>TRBV18|TRBD2
ASSTLSSGSTDTQY
>TRBV7-2|.
ASSPPWASNGDEQF
>TRBV4-1|.
ASSQGPSTNEKLF
>TRBV7-8|.
ASNLVGGLGVYGYT
>TRBV5-1|.
ASSLGLNYEQY
>TRBV6-5|TRBD1
ASSLQGNSNQPQH
>TRBV19|TRBD1
ASRPGDRGLAEAF
>TRBV7-2|TRBD1
ASSSRQGTRNSPLH
>TRBV7-9|.
ASSFTGSNNEQF
>TRBV4-3|TRBD1
ASSQAGKGQGYGYT
>TRBV11-2|.
ASSPPGGAAYGYT
>TRBV11-3|TRBD2
ASSPLAGKNNEQF
>TRBV2|TRBD1
ASSTPGQGYVNIQY
>TRBV7-2|TRBD2
ASTGGARETQY
>TRBV7-3|.
ASSQGQGNYGYT
>TRBV5-6|TRBD2
ASSEGLAGASYNEQF
>TRBV6-6|TRBD1
ASSYEDRGGYGYT
>TRBV4-3|.
ASSQERDIGNLAF
>TRBV27|.
ASQDASSYNEQF
>TRBV6-1|.
ASRGEQYEQY
>TRBV7-2|.
ASSLDSYYEQY
>TRBV10-3|TRBD2
AISGSGLAGRREQF
>TRBV29-1|TRBD2
SVVGTSGSYEQY
>TRBV5-1|.
ASSLAPFDRYQTQY
>TRBV5-1|TRBD1
ASSYTRTGGNSGELF
>TRBV10-3|.
AISPGQSDTQY
>TRBV5-4|.
ASSLGTNGYT
>TRBV4-3|.
ASSHSRRWTDYGYT
>TRBV5-1|.
ASRYRTANEKLF
>TRBV5-1|TRBD2
ASSGPGLAGESEQF
>TRBV18|.
ASSPGRAHEQF
>TRBV6-5|TRBD2
ASSYSLAGAGEQF
>TRBV19|TRBD1
ASTLQGAVSEAF
>TRBV10-2|.
ASRTDKSSYNEQF
>TRBV5-5|TRBD1
ASSSGTGVMNTEAF
>TRBV28|TRBD1
ASITGGSYSNQPQH
>TRBV6-5|TRBD1
ASSYSGQGTYEQY
>TRBV29-1|TRBD1
SVGLDREPYEQY
>TRBV11-1|.
ASSQGQKETQY
>TRBV7-6|.
ASSLYHSTDTQY
>TRBV5-1|.
ASSLGLAGSPTNEKLF
>TRBV27|.
ASSREGGGLISYEQY
>TRBV18|TRBD1
ASSSYSGTVEQY
>TRBV7-2|.
ASSLAREAF
>TRBV7-9|TRBD2
ASSRTSGGLNTGELF
>TRBV7-3|TRBD2
ASSLTSGGAVSYEQY
>TRBV25-1|TRBD1
ASSDPGTGYNEQF
>TRBV13|TRBD1
ASSPKYRGGTEAF
>TRBV11-2|TRBD2
ASSLGAGGHTDTQY
>TRBV6-5|TRBD2
ASSYRLAAYNEQF
>TRBV16|.
ASSQSPGGNYGYT
>TRBV19|TRBD1
ASYEEGAGRYGYT
>TRBV5-5|.
ASSLAGSTDTQY
>TRBV30|TRBD1
AWSANRGREPQH